The clone carrying this T cell receptor (beta chain) was picked up many times. These data belong to a study of metastatic and nonmetastatic thyroid tumors. Study at large: Repertoire comparison spanned blood and tumor or nodule tissue of malignant and benign thyroid patients.

MiXCR re-clonotyped the PCR reads for TCRdb. The data contain 20,000 or so clones, more than 9% of them singletons. The CDR3 contains 13 residues. V was clipped by 4 bases and J by 4 bases; unmatched bases: 2. The germline V gene encodes CDR1 LNHDA and CDR2 SQIVND (reference sequence). All patients were untreated before thyroid surgery. The TCR sequence derives from a male donor with papillary thyroid cancer or a benign thyroid nodule (not recorded which). Some clones in this sample may be carry-over from other donors' samples. V is TRBV19 and J is TRBJ1-1; 8 bases match TRBD1. The material sequenced was blood. The CDR3 DNA reads as TGTGCCAGTAGTACCACAGGGGGCACTGAAGCTTTCTTT. Translated, it gives CASSTTGGTEAFF.